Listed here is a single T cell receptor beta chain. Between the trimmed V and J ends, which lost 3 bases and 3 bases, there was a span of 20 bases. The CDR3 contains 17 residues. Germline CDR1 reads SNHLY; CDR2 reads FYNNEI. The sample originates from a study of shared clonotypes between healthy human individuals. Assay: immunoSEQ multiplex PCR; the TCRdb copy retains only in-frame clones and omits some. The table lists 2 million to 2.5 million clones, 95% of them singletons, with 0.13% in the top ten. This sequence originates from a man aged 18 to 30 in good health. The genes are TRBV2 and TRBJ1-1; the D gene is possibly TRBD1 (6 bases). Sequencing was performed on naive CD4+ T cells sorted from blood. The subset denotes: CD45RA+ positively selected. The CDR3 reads CASSEAQGGSTHTEAFF. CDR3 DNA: TGTGCCAGCAGTGAGGCACAGGGAGGGTCGACGCACACTGAAGCTTTCTTT. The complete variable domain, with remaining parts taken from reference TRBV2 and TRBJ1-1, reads EPEVTQTPSHQVTQMGQEVILRCVPISNHLYFYWYRQILGQKVEFLVSFYNNEISEKSEIFDDQFSVERPDGSNFTLKIRSTKLEDSAMYFCASSEAQGGSTHTEAFFGQGTRLTVV.